This T cell receptor (beta chain) was recovered during a study of blood T cell repertoires in COVID-19. The J segment lost 4 bases and the V segment lost 6 bases, leaving 9 bases of the junction unmatched. The CDR3 is 15 residues long. The germline V gene encodes CDR1 SNHLY and CDR2 FYNNEI. Assay used: immunoSEQ multiplex PCR; TCRdb lists only in-frame clones, some missing. The sample carries roughly 40,000 clones, approximately 85% recorded once. Sequenced material: peripheral blood. The V gene is TRBV2, the J gene TRBJ2-3, with TRBD2 identical over 8 bases. The sequence derives from a woman of 80 years or more with acute or convalescent COVID-19. The CDR3 DNA follows: TGTGCCAGCAGACCAAGCGGGAGTGGCGCAGATACGCAGTATTTT. Encoded protein: CASRPSGSGADTQYF.